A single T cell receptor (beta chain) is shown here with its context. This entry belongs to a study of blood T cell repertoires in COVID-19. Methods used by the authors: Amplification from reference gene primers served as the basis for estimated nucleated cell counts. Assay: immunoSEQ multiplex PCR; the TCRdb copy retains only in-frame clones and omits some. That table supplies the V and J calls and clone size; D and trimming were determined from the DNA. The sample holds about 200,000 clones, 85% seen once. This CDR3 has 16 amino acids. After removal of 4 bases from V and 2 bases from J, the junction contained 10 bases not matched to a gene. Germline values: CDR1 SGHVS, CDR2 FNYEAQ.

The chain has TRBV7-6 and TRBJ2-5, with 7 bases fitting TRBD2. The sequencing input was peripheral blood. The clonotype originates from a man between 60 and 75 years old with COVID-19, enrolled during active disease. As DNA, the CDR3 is TGTGCCAGCAGCTCCCAACAAACTAGCGCGCAAGAGACCCAGTACTTC. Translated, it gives CASSSQQTSAQETQYF.